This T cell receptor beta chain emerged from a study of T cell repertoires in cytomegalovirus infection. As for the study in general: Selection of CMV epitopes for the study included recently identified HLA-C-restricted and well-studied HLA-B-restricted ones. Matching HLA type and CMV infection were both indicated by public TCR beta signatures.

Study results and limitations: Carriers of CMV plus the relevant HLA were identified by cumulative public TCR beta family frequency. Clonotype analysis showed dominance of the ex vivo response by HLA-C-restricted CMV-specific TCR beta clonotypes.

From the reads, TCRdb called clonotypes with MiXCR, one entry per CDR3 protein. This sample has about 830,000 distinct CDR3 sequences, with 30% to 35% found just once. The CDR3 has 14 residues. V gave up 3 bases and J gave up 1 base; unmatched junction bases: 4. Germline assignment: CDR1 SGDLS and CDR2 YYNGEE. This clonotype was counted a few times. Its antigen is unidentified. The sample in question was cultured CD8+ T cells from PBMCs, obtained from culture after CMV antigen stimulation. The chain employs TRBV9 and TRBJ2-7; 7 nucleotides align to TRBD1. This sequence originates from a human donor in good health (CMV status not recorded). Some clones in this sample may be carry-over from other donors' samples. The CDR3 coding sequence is TGTGCCAGCAGCGAGGGGGCATTTTCCTACGAGCAGTACGTC. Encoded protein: CASSEGAFSYEQYV.